This T cell receptor beta chain was identified during a study of cytomegalovirus exposure and HLA in healthy donors. This clone was picked up a small number of times. 60 Vbeta and 13 Jbeta primers were used in PCR. Assay used: immunoSEQ multiplex PCR; TCRdb lists only in-frame clones, some missing. The repertoire holds some 140,000 clones, with approximately 85% as singletons. Material for sequencing was PBMCs. The source is a woman in her thirties in good health and CMV-seropositive.

This chain's CDR3 is CASSLDRKLFF. CDR3 nucleotide sequence: TGTGCCAGCAGCTTGGACAGGAAGCTGTTTTTT. The rearrangement links TRBV5-4 to TRBJ2-2; tentative D call: TRBD1 (5 bases). CDR1 and CDR2 from the germline V gene are SGHNT and YYREEE (reference sequence). Trimming removed 0 bases from V and 12 bases from J, with 6 bases in between. The CDR3 consists of 11 residues.